This TCR beta chain comes out of a study of T-cell reconstitution after alpha-beta-depleted transplantation in children. The CDR3 contains 11 residues. Per the germline V gene, CDR1 is LGHDT and CDR2 is YNNKEL (reference sequence). V gave up 4 bases and J gave up 3 bases, with 3 bases separating them. This clonotype occurred a few times. TCRbeta library construction was performed incorporating unique molecular identifiers. TCRdb re-analysed the PCR reads in MiXCR, keeping a single row per CDR3 protein. The sample includes a few hundred thousand distinct CDR3 sequences, around 8.9% of them seen just once.

The TCR comes from a human donor who donated a stem cell graft to a child with SCID. The specimen comprised PBMCs from the stem cell graft donor, sampled from the stem cell graft. The chain carries TRBV3-1 and TRBJ1-1; D remains ambiguous. The CDR3 DNA reads TGTGCCAGCAGCCGCTACACTGAAGCTTTCTTT. Protein sequence: CASSRYTEAFF.